This T cell receptor beta chain appears in the sequencing data of a study of identical twins. Healthy Caucasians provided all donations. CDR1 and CDR2 (germline): LGHNA, YSLEER. With 4 bases clipped from V and 5 bases from J, the junction kept 5 bases outside the gene matches. The CDR3 length is 14 residues. Study conclusions and caveats: Excess low generation probability was seen in twin-shared out-of-frame alpha sequences. Cord blood beta clonotypes that were abundant carried fewer insertions, and memory repertoires showed no such trend.

After template switching added a universal primer site, the resulting cDNA carried unique molecular identifiers. TCRdb used MiXCR to reprocess the 5' RACE reads, holding one entry per CDR3 protein. The sample has some 240,000 distinct CDR3 sequences, roughly a tenth seen once. This clonotype was observed at least ten times. Its antigen is still unknown. This clonotype was obtained from a man between 50 and 59 years old in good health. The sequenced material came from memory T cells sorted from blood. The chain has TRBV4-3 and TRBJ2-5; 9 bases match TRBD2. DNA of the CDR3: TGCGCCAGCAGCCTCGTAGCGGGAGCGGAGACCCAGTACTTC. This translates into CASSLVAGAETQYF.